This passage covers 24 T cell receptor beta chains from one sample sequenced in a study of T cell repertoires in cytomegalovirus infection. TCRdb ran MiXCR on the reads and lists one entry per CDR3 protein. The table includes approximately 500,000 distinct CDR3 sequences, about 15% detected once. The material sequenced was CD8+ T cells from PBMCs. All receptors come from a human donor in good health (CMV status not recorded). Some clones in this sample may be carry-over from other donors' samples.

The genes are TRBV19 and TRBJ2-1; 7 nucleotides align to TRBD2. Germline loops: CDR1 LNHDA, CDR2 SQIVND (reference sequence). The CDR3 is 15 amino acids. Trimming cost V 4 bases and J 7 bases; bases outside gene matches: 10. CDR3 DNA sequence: TGTGCCAGTAGTAGCATTGCGGGAGCCCTGAATGAGCAGTTCTTC. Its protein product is CASSSIAGALNEQFF.

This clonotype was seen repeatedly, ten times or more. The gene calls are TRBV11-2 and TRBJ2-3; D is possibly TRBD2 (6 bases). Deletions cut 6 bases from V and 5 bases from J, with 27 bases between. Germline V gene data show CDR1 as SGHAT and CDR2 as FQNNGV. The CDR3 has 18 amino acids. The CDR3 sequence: CASRLEWGLRGSKDTQYF. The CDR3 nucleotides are TGTGCCAGCAGGCTAGAATGGGGCTTGCGGGGTTCGAAAGATACGCAGTATTTT. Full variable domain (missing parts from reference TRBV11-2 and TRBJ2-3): EAGVAQSPRYKIIEKRQSVAFWCNPISGHATLYWYQQILGQGPKLLIQFQNNGVVDDSQLPKDRFSAERLKGVDSTLKIQPAKLEDSAVYLCASRLEWGLRGSKDTQYFGPGTRLTVL.

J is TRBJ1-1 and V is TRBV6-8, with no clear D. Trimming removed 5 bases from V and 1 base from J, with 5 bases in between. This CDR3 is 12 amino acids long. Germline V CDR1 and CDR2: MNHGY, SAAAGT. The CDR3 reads CASSVRNTEAFF. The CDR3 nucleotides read TGTGCCAGCAGTGTGAGGAACACTGAAGCTTTCTTT.

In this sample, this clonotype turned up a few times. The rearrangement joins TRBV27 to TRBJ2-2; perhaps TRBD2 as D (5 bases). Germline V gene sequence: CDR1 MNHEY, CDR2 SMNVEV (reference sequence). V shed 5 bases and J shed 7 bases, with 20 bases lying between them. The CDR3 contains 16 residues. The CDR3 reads CASSALSGGGGGELFF. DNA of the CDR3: TGTGCCAGCAGTGCCCTCTCGGGCGGAGGAGGCGGGGAGCTGTTTTTT.

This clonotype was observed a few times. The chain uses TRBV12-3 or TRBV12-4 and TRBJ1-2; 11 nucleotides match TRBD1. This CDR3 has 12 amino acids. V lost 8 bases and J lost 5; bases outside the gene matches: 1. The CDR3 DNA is TGTGCCAGCGGGACAGGGGGTTATGGCTACACCTTC. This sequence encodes CASGTGGYGYTF.

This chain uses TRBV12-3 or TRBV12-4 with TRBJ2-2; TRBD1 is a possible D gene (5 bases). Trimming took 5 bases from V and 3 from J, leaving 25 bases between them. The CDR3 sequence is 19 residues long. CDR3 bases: TGTGCCAGCAGTCCCGGTCCGTCCCAAGGGGTAGGGGACACCGGGGAGCTGTTTTTT. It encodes CASSPGPSQGVGDTGELFF.

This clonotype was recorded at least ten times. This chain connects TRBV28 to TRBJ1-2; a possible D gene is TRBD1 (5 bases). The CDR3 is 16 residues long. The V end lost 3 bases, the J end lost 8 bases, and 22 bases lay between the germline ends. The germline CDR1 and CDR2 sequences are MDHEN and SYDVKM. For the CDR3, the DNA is TGTGCCAGCAGTTTGGCCCGGGACCCCCCTCCGGGGGGCTACACCTTC. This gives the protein CASSLARDPPPGGYTF.

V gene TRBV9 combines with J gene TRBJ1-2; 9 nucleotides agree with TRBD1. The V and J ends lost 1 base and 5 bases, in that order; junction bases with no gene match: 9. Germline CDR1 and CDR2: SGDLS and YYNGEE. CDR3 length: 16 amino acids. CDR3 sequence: CASSVSGQGNAYGYTF. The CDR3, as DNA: TGTGCCAGCAGCGTAAGCGGACAGGGGAACGCGTATGGCTACACCTTC. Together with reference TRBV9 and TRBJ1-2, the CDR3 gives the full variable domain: DSGVTQTPKHLITATGQRVTLRCSPRSGDLSVYWYQQSLDQGLQFLIQYYNGEERAKGNILERFSAQQFPDLHSELNLSSLELGDSALYFCASSVSGQGNAYGYTFGSGTRLTVV.

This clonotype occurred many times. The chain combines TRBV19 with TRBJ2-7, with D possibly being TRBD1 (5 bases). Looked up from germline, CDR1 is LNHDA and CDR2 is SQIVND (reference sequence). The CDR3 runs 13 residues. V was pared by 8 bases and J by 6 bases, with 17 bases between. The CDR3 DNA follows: TGTGCCAGTCATCGACAGACCCCTTCCGAGCAGTACTTC. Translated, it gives CASHRQTPSEQYF. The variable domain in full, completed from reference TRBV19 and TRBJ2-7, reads DGGITQSPKYLFRKEGQNVTLSCEQNLNHDAMYWYRQDPGQGLRLIYYSQIVNDFQKGDIAEGYSVSREKKESFPLTVTSAQKNPTAFYLCASHRQTPSEQYFGPGTRLTVT.

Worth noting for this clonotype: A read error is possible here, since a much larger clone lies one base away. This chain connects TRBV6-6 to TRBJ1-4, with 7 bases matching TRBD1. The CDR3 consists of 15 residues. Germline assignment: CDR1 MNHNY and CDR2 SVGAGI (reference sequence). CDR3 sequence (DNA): TGTGCCAGCAGGGGACAGAGATGGACTAATGAAAAACTGGTTTTT. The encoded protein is CASRGQRWTNEKLVF.

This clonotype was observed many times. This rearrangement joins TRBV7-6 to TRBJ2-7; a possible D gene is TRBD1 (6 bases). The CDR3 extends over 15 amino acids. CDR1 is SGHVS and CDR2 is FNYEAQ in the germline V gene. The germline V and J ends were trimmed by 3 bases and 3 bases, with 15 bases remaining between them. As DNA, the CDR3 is TGTGCCAGCAGCTTCCAGGGGAGCTCTGGCTACGAGCAGTACTTC. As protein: CASSFQGSSGYEQYF.

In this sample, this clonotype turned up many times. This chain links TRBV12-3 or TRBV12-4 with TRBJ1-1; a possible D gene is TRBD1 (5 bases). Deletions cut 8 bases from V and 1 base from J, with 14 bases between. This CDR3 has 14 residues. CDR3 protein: CASGLPGTNTEAFF. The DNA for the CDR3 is TGTGCCAGCGGTCTACCAGGGACGAACACTGAAGCTTTCTTT.

The CDR3 coding sequence is TGTGCCAGCAGACCTGGGACTAGCGGGATTGCAGATACGCAGTATTTT. Translation: CASRPGTSGIADTQYF. The chain combines TRBV3-1 with TRBJ2-3; 13 positions agree with TRBD2. The CDR3 length is 16 residues. Unmatched junction bases numbered 7, after V lost 6 bases and J lost 4 bases. Germline V lookup: CDR1 LGHDT, CDR2 YNNKEL (reference sequence).

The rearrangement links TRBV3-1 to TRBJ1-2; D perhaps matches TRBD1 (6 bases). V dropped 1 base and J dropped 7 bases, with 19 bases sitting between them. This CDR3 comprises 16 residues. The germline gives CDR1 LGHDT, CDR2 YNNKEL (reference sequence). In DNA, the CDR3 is TGTGCCAGCAGCCAAGTAGCATATATGGGACACCGTGGCTACACCTTC. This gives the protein CASSQVAYMGHRGYTF.

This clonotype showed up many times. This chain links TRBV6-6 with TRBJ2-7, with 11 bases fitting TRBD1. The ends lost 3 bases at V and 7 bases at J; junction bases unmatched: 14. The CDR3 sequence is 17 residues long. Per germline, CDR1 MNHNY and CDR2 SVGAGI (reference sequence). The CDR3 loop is CASSYTRTRTGGVEQYF. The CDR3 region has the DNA TGTGCCAGCAGTTATACTCGAACCAGGACAGGGGGCGTAGAGCAGTACTTC.

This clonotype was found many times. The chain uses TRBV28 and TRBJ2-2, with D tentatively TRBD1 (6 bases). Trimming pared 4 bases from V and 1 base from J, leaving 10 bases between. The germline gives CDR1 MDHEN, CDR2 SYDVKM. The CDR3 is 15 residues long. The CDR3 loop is CASSWDTLNTGELFF. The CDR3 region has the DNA TGTGCCAGCAGTTGGGACACCCTGAACACCGGGGAGCTGTTTTTT.

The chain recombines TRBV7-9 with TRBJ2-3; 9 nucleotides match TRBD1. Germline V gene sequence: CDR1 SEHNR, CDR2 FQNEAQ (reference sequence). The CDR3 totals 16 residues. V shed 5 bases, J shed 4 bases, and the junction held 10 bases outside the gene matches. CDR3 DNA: TGTGCCAGCAGCCCGGCGGACAGGGGCTCATCAGATACGCAGTATTTT. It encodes CASSPADRGSSDTQYF.

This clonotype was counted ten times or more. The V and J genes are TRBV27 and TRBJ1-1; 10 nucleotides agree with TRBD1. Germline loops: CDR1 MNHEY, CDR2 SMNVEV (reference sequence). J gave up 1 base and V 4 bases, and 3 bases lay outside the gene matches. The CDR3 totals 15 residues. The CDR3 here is CASSWGTGANTEAFF. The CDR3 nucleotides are TGTGCCAGCAGTTGGGGGACAGGGGCGAACACTGAAGCTTTCTTT.

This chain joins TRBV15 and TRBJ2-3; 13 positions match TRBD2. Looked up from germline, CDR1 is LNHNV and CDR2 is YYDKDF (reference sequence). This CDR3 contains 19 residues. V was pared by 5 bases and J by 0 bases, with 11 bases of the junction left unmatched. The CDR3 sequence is CATSLPRGLAGSSTDTQYF. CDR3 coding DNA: TGTGCCACCAGCCTCCCAAGGGGACTAGCGGGGAGCAGCACAGATACGCAGTATTTT.

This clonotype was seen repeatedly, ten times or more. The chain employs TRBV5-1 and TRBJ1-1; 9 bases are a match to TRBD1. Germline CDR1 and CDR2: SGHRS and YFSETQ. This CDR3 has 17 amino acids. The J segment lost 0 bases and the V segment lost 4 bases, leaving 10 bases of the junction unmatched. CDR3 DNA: TGCGCCAGCAGCCCCCAACGGGACAGGGCGATGAACACTGAAGCTTTCTTT. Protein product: CASSPQRDRAMNTEAFF.

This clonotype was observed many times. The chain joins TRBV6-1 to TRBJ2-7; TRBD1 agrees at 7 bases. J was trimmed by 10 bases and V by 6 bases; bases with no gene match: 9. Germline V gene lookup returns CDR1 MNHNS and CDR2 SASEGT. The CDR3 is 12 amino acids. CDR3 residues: CASRKTDRKQYF. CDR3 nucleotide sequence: TGTGCCAGCAGGAAAACGGACAGGAAACAGTACTTC.

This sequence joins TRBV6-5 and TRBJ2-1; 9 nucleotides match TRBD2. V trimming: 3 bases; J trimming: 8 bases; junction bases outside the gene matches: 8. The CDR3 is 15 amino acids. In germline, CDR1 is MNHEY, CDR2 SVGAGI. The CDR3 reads CASSYGLATVDEQFF. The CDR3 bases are TGTGCCAGCAGTTATGGACTAGCGACAGTGGATGAGCAGTTCTTC.

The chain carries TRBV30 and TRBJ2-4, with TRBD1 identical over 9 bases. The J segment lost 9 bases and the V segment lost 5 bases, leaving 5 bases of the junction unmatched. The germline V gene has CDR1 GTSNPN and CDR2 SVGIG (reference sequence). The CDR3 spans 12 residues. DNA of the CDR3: TGTGCCTGGCGACAGGGGGTAGGCATTCAGTACTTC. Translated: CAWRQGVGIQYF.

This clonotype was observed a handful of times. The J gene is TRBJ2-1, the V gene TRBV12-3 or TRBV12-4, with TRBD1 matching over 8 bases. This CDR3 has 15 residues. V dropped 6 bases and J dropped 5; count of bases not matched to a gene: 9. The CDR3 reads CASSRQGFGDNEQFF. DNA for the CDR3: TGTGCCAGCAGCAGACAGGGGTTCGGGGACAATGAGCAGTTCTTC.